The 3 T cell receptor beta chains in this list originate from one sample, sequenced in a study of beta chain features in type 1 diabetes. These receptors have no identified antigens. Study-level results: Significant though moderate, a shortening of TCRB CDR3s appeared in all four CD4+ subsets of Type 1 diabetes patients.

Investigators reverse transcribed all isolated RNA, so they sequenced expressed TCRB transcripts. Clones were read by immunoSEQ multiplex PCR, and TCRdb kept only the in-frame ones, dropping some. This repertoire shows about 260,000 clones, 20% found once; its top ten account for 0.025% to 0.035%. The material sequenced was naive CD4+ T cells from blood. The receptors stem from a woman in her forties with type 1 diabetes.

A few counts support this clone. This chain uses TRBV7-9 with TRBJ2-1; D perhaps matches TRBD1 (5 bases). CDR3 length: 16 residues. The germline gives CDR1 SEHNR, CDR2 FQNEAQ (reference sequence). Trimming stripped 1 base from V and 0 bases from J, with 10 bases between. CDR3 in DNA: TGTGCCAGCAGCTTAGGAGCAGGGCACTCCTACAATGAGCAGTTCTTC. Protein product: CASSLGAGHSYNEQFF.

This clone has only a few counts. The gene calls are TRBV28 and TRBJ1-4; D is undetermined. Trimming stripped 8 bases from V and 4 bases from J, with 8 bases between. Germline lookup yields CDR1 MDHEN and CDR2 SYDVKM. The CDR3 length is 12 residues. Here the CDR3 DNA reads TGTGCCAGCCGACGAGGTAATGAAAAACTGTTTTTT. It yields the protein CASRRGNEKLFF.

The chain has TRBV6-6 and TRBJ1-2; 8 bases are a match to TRBD1. This CDR3 comprises 12 residues. Germline loops: CDR1 MNHNY, CDR2 SVGAGI (reference sequence). V trimming: 5 bases; J trimming: 7 bases; junction bases outside the gene matches: 3. The CDR3, as DNA: TGTGCCAGCAGTACGCAGGGGGCTGGCTACACCTTC. This codes for CASSTQGAGYTF.